These 20 T cell receptor beta chains came from one sample sequenced in a study of cytomegalovirus exposure and HLA in healthy donors. Researchers ran the PCR with 60 Vbeta and 13 Jbeta primers. Method: immunoSEQ multiplex PCR; TCRdb's copy keeps in-frame clones and lacks some. The profile shows roughly 150,000 clones, roughly four fifths of them singletons. Sample: PBMCs. These receptors were taken from a woman aged 45 to 65 in good health and CMV-seropositive.

The chain carries TRBV5-1 and TRBJ2-7; D might be TRBD2 (5 bases). The CDR3 is 13 amino acids. Trimming took off 6 bases at V and 5 bases at J, with 15 bases between the two ends. Germline V gene data show CDR1 as SGHRS and CDR2 as YFSETQ. The CDR3 DNA sequence: TGCGCCAGCATGAGGGCCGAGGCCCACGAGCAGTACTTC. Its translation is CASMRAEAHEQYF.

This chain uses TRBV5-6 with TRBJ2-3; D perhaps matches TRBD2 (6 bases). Germline CDR1 is SGHDT and CDR2 is YYEEEE. V was cut by 1 base and J by 0 bases, with 15 bases left in between. This CDR3 has 17 residues. The CDR3 loop reads CASSLNRRGLSTDTQYF. DNA for the CDR3: TGTGCCAGCAGCTTGAACAGGCGGGGATTAAGCACAGATACGCAGTATTTT.

This chain uses TRBV6-6 with TRBJ2-4, with TRBD1 matching over 10 bases. Germline CDR1 reads MNHNY; CDR2 reads SVGAGI (reference sequence). The V segment lost 6 bases and the J segment 7 bases; nucleotides outside the gene matches: 6. The length of the CDR3 is 14 residues. In nucleotides, the CDR3 is TGTGCCAGCAGCCGCGGACAGGGGGGGAACATTCAGTACTTC. This translates into CASSRGQGGNIQYF.

The chain couples TRBV5-6 to TRBJ2-1, with TRBD1 matching over 12 bases. The CDR3 loop spans 15 amino acids. Germline lookup yields CDR1 SGHDT and CDR2 YYEEEE. V shed 0 bases and J 12 bases; nucleotides not matched to a gene: 7. Here the CDR3 reads CASSLEGTGGFRQFF. For the CDR3, the DNA is TGTGCCAGCAGCTTGGAAGGGACAGGGGGCTTCCGGCAGTTCTTC.

The chain joins TRBV6-4 to TRBJ1-5, with 7 bases matching TRBD1. Germline lookup yields CDR1 MRHNA and CDR2 SNTAGT. The CDR3 covers 13 residues. V lost 6 bases, J lost 4 bases, and 3 bases stayed unmatched. The CDR3 bases are TGTGCCAGCAGAGCGACAGGGAATCAGCCCCAGCATTTT. Its protein product is CASRATGNQPQHF.

Note on this clone: Sequence at one end of the junction differs from germline and may be a read error. The chain is built from TRBV4-1 and TRBJ1-5; D gene ambiguous. The CDR3 contains 15 residues. CDR1 is MGHRA, CDR2 YSYEKL, per germline. CDR3: CASSQAGFSDQPQHF. The CDR3 coding sequence is TGCGCCAGCAGCCAAGCAGGATTTAGCGATCAGCCCCAGCATTTT.

The chain recombines TRBV6-5 with TRBJ2-3; D gene uncertain. The CDR3 runs 12 residues. The germline V and J ends were trimmed by 4 bases and 4 bases, with 6 bases remaining between them. CDR1 and CDR2 from the germline V gene are MNHEY and SVGAGI. The CDR3 region has the DNA TGTGCCAGCAGTTCCACTTCAGATACGCAGTATTTT. Amino acid sequence: CASSSTSDTQYF.

This clone was recorded only once. V and J are TRBV29-1 and TRBJ2-5, with 8 bases lining up with TRBD1. Trimming removed 6 bases from V and 3 bases from J; junction bases left unmatched: 6. The CDR3 runs 13 residues. Germline V gene data show CDR1 as SQVTM and CDR2 as ANQGSEA. CDR3 nucleotide sequence: TGCAGCGTCCGACAGGGGTCTGAAGAGACCCAGTACTTC. Translating it yields CSVRQGSEETQYF.

V and J are TRBV29-1 and TRBJ1-2; possible D gene TRBD1, 6 bases. Trimming pared 4 bases from V and 7 bases from J, leaving 13 bases between. Germline assignment: CDR1 SQVTM and CDR2 ANQGSEA. The CDR3 is 12 residues long. CDR3 in amino acids: CSVAPQGRGYTF. CDR3 nucleotide sequence: TGCAGCGTTGCCCCACAGGGTCGTGGCTACACCTTC.

A remark on this clone: At one end the junction does not follow the germline gene, possibly because of a read error. The CDR3 region is CASTGDTEALF. CDR3 nucleotides: TGTGCCAGTACCGGGGACACTGAAGCTCTCTTT. The chain uses TRBV19 and TRBJ1-1, with D possibly being TRBD1 (6 bases). The CDR3 consists of 11 residues. The germline gives CDR1 LNHDA, CDR2 SQIVND (reference sequence).

The chain is built from TRBV21-1 and TRBJ2-3; the table gives TRBD2 as D, unverified against the DNA. TRBV21-1 has pseudogene status. The CDR3 extends over 15 amino acids. The CDR3 sequence: CASSNSAGRTDTQYF. DNA for the CDR3: TGTGCCAGCAGCAATAGCGCAGGGAGGACAGATACGCAGTATTTT.

The V and J genes are TRBV4-2 and TRBJ2-7; D unresolved. V dropped 0 bases and J dropped 5 bases, with 8 bases sitting between them. Germline loops: CDR1 LGHNA, CDR2 YNFKEQ. This CDR3 is 13 amino acids long. In nucleotides, the CDR3 is TGTGCCAGCAGCCAAGAAAGGAGAGACGAGCAGTACTTC. Translated: CASSQERRDEQYF.

The chain is built from TRBV2 and TRBJ1-5, with a weak D call TRBD1 (5 bases). Deletions cut 5 bases from V and 0 bases from J, with 11 bases between. Germline lookup yields CDR1 SNHLY and CDR2 FYNNEI. The CDR3 runs to 15 residues. CDR3 nucleotide sequence: TGTGCCAGCAGTACTGACAGATCTAGCAATCAGCCCCAGCATTTT. Translating gives CASSTDRSSNQPQHF.

This chain joins TRBV7-8 and TRBJ1-5; 8 nucleotides line up with TRBD1. The V segment lost 5 bases and the J segment 5 bases; nucleotides outside the gene matches: 14. CDR1 is SGHVS and CDR2 is FQNEAQ in the germline V gene. The CDR3 is made up of 17 amino acids. CDR3 sequence (DNA): TGTGCCAGCAGCCCCAGAGTCAGGACAGGGAACTATCAGCCCCAGCATTTT. This gives the protein CASSPRVRTGNYQPQHF.

The gene calls are TRBV11-3 and TRBJ1-2, with D uncertain. The CDR3 length is 11 residues. Germline V CDR1 and CDR2: SGHNT, YENEEA. Trimming removed 7 bases at V and 4 bases at J, with 7 bases between. The CDR3 spells CASNKSYGYTF. CDR3 bases: TGTGCCAGCAATAAGAGCTATGGCTACACCTTC.

The V and J genes are TRBV5-1 and TRBJ2-5, with 11 bases matching TRBD2. Losses at the gene ends were 7 bases for V and 5 bases for J; bases not matched to a gene: 7. This CDR3 is built from 14 residues. Germline-derived CDR1 and CDR2 are SGHRS and YFSETQ. DNA for the CDR3: TGCGCCAGCGTCCTAGCGGGGGGTCAGGAGACCCAGTACTTC. It is translated as CASVLAGGQETQYF.

The chain couples TRBV5-1 to TRBJ2-5; TRBD1 might be the D (5 bases). Between the trimmed V and J ends, which lost 9 bases and 4 bases, there was a span of 16 bases. The CDR3 has 13 residues. Germline CDR1 SGHRS, CDR2 YFSETQ. The CDR3 here is CATNAGQGETQYF. Written as DNA, the CDR3 is TGCGCCACCAACGCAGGGCAGGGAGAGACCCAGTACTTC.

This clone was detected a few times. This chain joins TRBV7-9 and TRBJ2-1; 9 nucleotides match TRBD2. The CDR3 covers 17 residues. V trimming: 6 bases; J trimming: 1 base; junction bases outside the gene matches: 10. CDR1 and CDR2 from the germline V gene are SEHNR and FQNEAQ (reference sequence). Here the CDR3 DNA reads TGTGCCAGCAGGCGAACCTCGCGGGGGGGTTCCTACAATGAGCAGTTCTTC. Translation: CASRRTSRGGSYNEQFF.

The chain recombines TRBV2 with TRBJ1-2, with 12 nucleotides matching TRBD1. J lost 4 bases, V lost 8 bases, and 5 bases had no gene match. The V gene's germline CDR1 is SNHLY and CDR2 FYNNEI. CDR3 length: 14 amino acids. DNA of the CDR3: TGTGCCAGCCGGGACAGGGGGCGGGCCTATGGCTACACCTTC. Encoded protein: CASRDRGRAYGYTF.

The J gene is TRBJ1-5, the V gene TRBV21-1; the table's D gene call, TRBD1, was not cross checked with the DNA. TRBV21-1 constitutes a pseudogene. This CDR3 contains 17 residues. The DNA of the CDR3 is TGTGCCAGCAGCAAAGGGTTGACAGGGTCCTCAAATCAGCCCCAGCATTTT. Translating gives CASSKGLTGSSNQPQHF.